Sequencing of this T cell receptor beta chain was carried out in a study of T cells in Graves' hyperthyroidism and ophthalmopathy. Study conclusions and caveats: Most expanded thyroid clonotypes above 0.001 also appeared in blood.

The germline V and J ends were trimmed by 1 base and 9 bases, with 19 bases remaining between them. The CDR3 spans 16 residues. Germline CDR1 is SGHAT and CDR2 is FQNNGV. There were TCR beta CDR3 regions amplified from RNA transcripts. The study used the HTBI primer set for a first-round RT-PCR of the TCR CDR3. One entry per CDR3 protein results from TCRdb running MiXCR on the multiplex PCR reads. Of 490,000 or so distinct CDR3 sequences listed, 16% are singletons. This clonotype was seen many times. Its specificity is not known. Used for diagnoses were clinical symptoms, serum thyroxine and TRAb, thyroid ultrasound and orbital computed tomography. PBMCs were sourced from roughly 9.1 ml fresh peripheral blood.

V and J are TRBV11-2 and TRBJ2-1; the D gene is possibly TRBD2 (7 bases). Specimen: blood. The sequence was obtained from a woman in her thirties with Graves' ophthalmopathy. The CDR3 DNA is TGTGCCAGCAGCTTAGCCGGGGGCGGGAGTTGGGGTGAGCAGTTCTTC. Amino acids: CASSLAGGGSWGEQFF. Together with reference TRBV11-2 and TRBJ2-1, the CDR3 gives the full variable domain: EAGVAQSPRYKIIEKRQSVAFWCNPISGHATLYWYQQILGQGPKLLIQFQNNGVVDDSQLPKDRFSAERLKGVDSTLKIQPAKLEDSAVYLCASSLAGGGSWGEQFFGPGTRLTVL.